Listed below are T cell receptor beta chains from one sample, sequenced in a study of T cell repertoires in cytomegalovirus infection. A single record per CDR3 protein comes from TCRdb applying MiXCR to the reads. The sample contains 150,000 to 200,000 distinct CDR3 sequences, roughly 9.8% of which appear only once. Sequencing was performed on PBMCs. The receptors shown here come from a human donor in good health (CMV status not recorded). Some clones in this sample may be carry-over from other donors' samples. The CDR3 runs from the conserved cysteine through the conserved F or W. A D gene is named only where the DNA matches it firmly. Only part of the rows carry a size: once, few, many, or a class if the clone is expanded.

>TRBV11-2|TRBJ2-1|TRBD2|many
CASSSSGGARGEQFF
TGTGCCAGCAGCTCTAGCGGGGGGGCCCGGGGTGAGCAGTTCTTC
>TRBV2|TRBJ1-2|-|-
CASSELRGYTF
TGTGCCAGCAGTGAATTACGTGGCTACACCTTC
>TRBV7-2|TRBJ2-1|TRBD2|many
CASSWASGSYNEQFF
TGTGCCAGCAGCTGGGCTAGCGGGAGTTACAATGAGCAGTTCTTC
>TRBV12-3/TRBV12-4|TRBJ1-1|-|few
CASSLYAGGLFGTEAFF
TGTGCCAGCAGTTTATATGCAGGAGGGCTTTTCGGCACTGAAGCTTTCTTT
>TRBV28|TRBJ1-2|-|few
CASMTRPYGYTF
TGTGCCAGCATGACCCGACCCTATGGCTACACCTTC
>TRBV28|TRBJ1-2|TRBD1|few
CASSIMDRVREVGYTF
TGTGCCAGCAGTATAATGGACAGGGTCCGAGAAGTTGGCTACACCTTC
>TRBV12-3/TRBV12-4|TRBJ1-6|-|many
CASSASSYNSPLHF
TGTGCCAGTTCAGCGAGCTCCTATAATTCACCCCTCCACTTT
>TRBV28|TRBJ2-1|-|-
CASSLHGLTEQFF
TGTGCCAGCAGTTTACACGGACTGACCGAGCAGTTCTTC
>TRBV9|TRBJ2-7|TRBD2|few
CAFTSAGGTYEQYF
TGTGCCTTTACTTCAGCGGGAGGCACCTACGAGCAGTACTTC
>TRBV7-2|TRBJ1-1|-|many
CASSPRARAVTEAFF
TGTGCCAGCAGCCCACGGGCCCGGGCGGTCACTGAAGCTTTCTTT
>TRBV30|TRBJ1-1|-|-
CAWSGPQTSYTEAFF
TGTGCCTGGAGTGGGCCACAGACATCTTACACTGAAGCTTTCTTT
>TRBV7-9|TRBJ1-5|-|-
CASSSSGELNQPQHF
TGTGCCAGCAGCTCGTCGGGTGAACTCAATCAGCCCCAGCATTTT
>TRBV7-7|TRBJ2-1|TRBD2|many
CASSLERGRRNEQFF
TGTGCTAGCAGCTTAGAGCGGGGACGCAGGAATGAGCAGTTCTTC
>TRBV28|TRBJ2-4|-|-
CASIAKNIQYF
TGTGCCAGCATCGCCAAAAACATTCAGTACTTC
>TRBV29-1|TRBJ2-1|TRBD1|few
CSVPGQIYNEQFF
TGCAGCGTTCCGGGACAGATCTACAATGAGCAGTTCTTC
>TRBV20-1|TRBJ1-1|TRBD1|many
CSARGQGLQNTEAFF
TGCAGTGCTAGAGGACAGGGGCTTCAGAACACTGAAGCTTTCTTT
>TRBV11-2|TRBJ2-6|-|few
CASSLDYAVSGANVLTF
TGTGCCAGCAGCTTAGATTACGCGGTCTCTGGGGCCAACGTCCTGACTTTC
>TRBV20-1|TRBJ1-3|-|-
CSARDSGSGGTIYF
TGCAGTGCTAGAGATTCAGGGAGCGGTGGCACCATATATTTT
>TRBV11-2|TRBJ1-6|-|many
CASSLDGGVYSPLHF
TGTGCCAGCAGCTTAGATGGAGGGGTTTATTCACCCCTCCACTTT
>TRBV20-1|TRBJ2-1|-|many
CSARDSTGTTSYNEQFF
TGCAGTGCTAGAGATTCCACCGGGACAACGTCCTACAATGAGCAGTTCTTC
>TRBV5-1|TRBJ1-1|-|many
CASRWMLSGETEAFF
TGCGCCAGCAGGTGGATGTTGTCAGGGGAGACTGAAGCTTTCTTT
>TRBV5-4|TRBJ1-5|-|-
CASSLDLGDHQPQHF
TGTGCCAGCAGCTTGGACCTAGGGGATCATCAGCCCCAGCATTTT
>TRBV7-3|TRBJ2-1|-|many
CASSPRLGEQFF
TGTGCCAGCAGCCCACGACTGGGTGAGCAGTTCTTC
>TRBV7-9|TRBJ2-1|-|many
CASSYTLSGLGNEQFF
TGTGCCAGCAGCTACACGCTTTCGGGGTTGGGCAATGAGCAGTTCTTC
>TRBV3-1|TRBJ1-6|TRBD1|-
CASSPTGTGGASPLHF
TGTGCCAGCAGCCCGACAGGGACAGGGGGCGCCTCACCCCTCCACTTT
>TRBV2|TRBJ1-5|-|many
CASSRADSNQPQHF
TGTGCCAGCAGTCGGGCGGATAGCAATCAGCCCCAGCATTTT
>TRBV7-8|TRBJ2-7|-|few
CASSREPGGQYF
TGTGCCAGCAGCCGGGAACCTGGAGGGCAGTACTTC
>TRBV5-5|TRBJ1-6|TRBD1|-
CASCRDRGNSPLHF
TGTGCCAGCTGCAGGGACAGGGGTAATTCACCCCTCCACTTT
>TRBV7-2|TRBJ2-1|-|many
CASSTSGTLYLEQFF
TGTGCCAGCAGCACATCCGGGACACTCTACCTGGAGCAGTTCTTC
>TRBV30|TRBJ1-2|-|many
CAWSVLGAPNYGYTF
TGTGCCTGGAGTGTACTGGGGGCCCCTAACTATGGCTACACCTTC
>TRBV5-6|TRBJ1-1|-|many
CASSSDSDANTEAFF
TGTGCCAGCAGCTCGGACAGCGACGCTAACACTGAAGCTTTCTTT
>TRBV7-2|TRBJ1-1|-|many
CASRRGVTEAFF
TGTGCCAGCAGAAGAGGGGTCACTGAAGCTTTCTTT
>TRBV14|TRBJ2-5|TRBD1|many
CASSLSGTDLRYQETQYF
TGTGCCAGCAGCCTGTCCGGGACAGACTTAAGGTACCAAGAGACCCAGTACTTC
>TRBV7-8|TRBJ1-2|-|many
CASSYAVNTGYGYGYTF
TGTGCCAGCAGCTACGCCGTTAATACAGGGTACGGCTATGGCTACACCTTC
>TRBV20-1|TRBJ1-1|-|few
CSARGLGEAFF
TGCAGTGCTAGAGGTCTCGGTGAAGCTTTCTTT
>TRBV7-8|TRBJ2-5|TRBD2|many
CASIGSGGEETQYF
TGTGCCAGCATCGGCAGCGGGGGGGAAGAGACCCAGTACTTC
>TRBV20-1|TRBJ2-1|-|few
CSATLESRPVAQFF
TGCAGTGCAACTCTAGAGTCCAGACCGGTTGCGCAGTTCTTC
>TRBV20-1|TRBJ1-1|-|-
CRVGAPNTEAFF
TGCAGAGTGGGGGCCCCGAACACTGAAGCTTTCTTT
>TRBV27|TRBJ2-2|-|-
CASSVAVTGELFF
TGTGCCAGCAGTGTTGCCGTCACCGGGGAGCTGTTTTTT